This entry lists 18 T cell receptor beta chains sequenced from one sample in a study of CD8 T cells in Susac syndrome. The RNA, 0.5 to 1 ug, was put through reverse transcription using random hexamers. TCRdb fed the immunoSEQ multiplex PCR reads into MiXCR, producing one record per CDR3 protein. The sample includes 250,000 to 300,000 distinct CDR3 sequences, about nine tenths seen only once; the top ten take approximately 0.2%. The sequencing sample was made of CD8+ T cells from PBMCs. Receptor source: a human donor with multiple sclerosis.

The V gene is TRBV4-3, the J gene TRBJ2-3; possibly TRBD1 or TRBD2 for D (5 bases each). CDR1 and CDR2 from the germline V gene are LGHNA and YSLEER. The CDR3 has 15 amino acids. V lost 0 bases, J lost 3 bases, and 10 bases lay in between. CDR3 sequence: CASSQDAGTTDTQYF. The DNA of the CDR3 is TGCGCCAGCAGCCAAGACGCTGGGACGACAGATACGCAGTATTTT.

The rearrangement uses TRBV29-1 and TRBJ2-7; 9 bases agree with TRBD2. The germline V gene encodes CDR1 SQVTM and CDR2 ANQGSEA. CDR3 length equals 15 residues. Unmatched junction bases numbered 10, after V lost 4 bases and J lost 3 bases. The CDR3 nucleotides read TGCAGCGTTGCTAGTGTTGCGGGGGGGATCTACGAGCAGTACTTC. Encoded protein: CSVASVAGGIYEQYF.

Only a few counts were recorded for this clonotype. The rearrangement uses TRBV9 and TRBJ2-7; D unclear. Deletions cut 3 bases from V and 2 bases from J, with 15 bases between. This CDR3 has 15 amino acids. Germline V gives CDR1 SGDLS, CDR2 YYNGEE. The CDR3 reads CASSAQSGVAYEQYF. The CDR3 DNA is TGTGCCAGCAGCGCCCAATCTGGGGTTGCCTACGAGCAGTACTTC.

This chain connects TRBV6-5 to TRBJ1-2; maybe TRBD1 (5 bases). This CDR3 region has 14 residues. Between the trimmed V and J ends, which lost 0 bases and 3 bases, there was a span of 8 bases. Germline V CDR1 and CDR2: MNHEY, SVGAGI. CDR3 nucleotide sequence: TGTGCCAGCAGTTACTCGGAGGGGTACTATGGCTACACCTTC. It is translated as CASSYSEGYYGYTF.

This rearrangement joins TRBV7-2 to TRBJ2-1; 8 bases agree with TRBD2. Germline CDR1 is SGHTA and CDR2 is FQGNSA. The CDR3 is 12 residues long. The ends lost 6 bases at V and 10 bases at J; junction bases unmatched: 5. The CDR3 DNA reads as TGTGCCAGCAGTCTTAGCGGGGAGGAGCAGTTCTTC. Its translation: CASSLSGEEQFF.

The rearrangement links TRBV7-6 to TRBJ2-2, with D possibly matching TRBD1 (6 bases). V was clipped by 6 bases and J by 3 bases, with 14 bases between them. Germline CDR1 and CDR2: SGHVS and FNYEAQ. The CDR3 runs to 15 residues. The CDR3 protein is CASRPSQGYTGELFF. The CDR3 DNA is TGTGCCAGCAGACCCTCACAGGGCTACACCGGGGAGCTGTTTTTT.

The chain combines TRBV9 with TRBJ2-5; a possible D gene is TRBD2 (6 bases). The CDR3 has 14 residues. Looked up from germline, CDR1 is SGDLS and CDR2 is YYNGEE. Trimming removed 3 bases at V and 2 bases at J, with 11 bases between. The CDR3 DNA reads as TGTGCCAGCAGCGACCCGGGGGAGCAAGAGACCCAGTACTTC. This gives the protein CASSDPGEQETQYF.

V and J are TRBV11-2 and TRBJ2-7; TRBD1 is a possible D gene (6 bases). Trimming cost V 1 base and J 3 bases, with 13 bases left between them. Germline V CDR1 and CDR2: SGHAT, FQNNGV. The CDR3 is made up of 15 amino acids. The CDR3, as DNA: TGTGCCAGCAGCTTAGCGAGGACAGAGTTCTACGAGCAGTACTTC. Translation gives CASSLARTEFYEQYF.

This clonotype has a single count. The V gene is TRBV6-1, the J gene TRBJ2-2; TRBD2 aligns across 11 bases. V shed 8 bases, J shed 0 bases, and the junction held 8 bases outside the gene matches. Germline V gene lookup returns CDR1 MNHNS and CDR2 SASEGT. The CDR3 consists of 17 residues. In nucleotides, the CDR3 is TGTGCCAGCGGGCCTCTAGCGGGGGGCCCGAACACCGGGGAGCTGTTTTTT. It encodes CASGPLAGGPNTGELFF.

DNA of the CDR3: TGTGCCAGCAGTTGGGCCACTAGCGGGACAAACACCGGGGAGCTGTTTTTT. Its protein is CASSWATSGTNTGELFF. The rearrangement links TRBV27 to TRBJ2-2; 10 positions agree with TRBD2. The CDR3 length is 17 residues. In germline, CDR1 is MNHEY, CDR2 SMNVEV (reference sequence). With 4 bases clipped from V and 2 bases from J, the junction kept 7 bases outside the gene matches.

The chain recombines TRBV11-2 with TRBJ2-1; D is uncertain. This CDR3 contains 16 residues. The germline V gene encodes CDR1 SGHAT and CDR2 FQNNGV. With 2 bases removed from V and 0 bases from J, the gap between germline ends came to 11 bases. The CDR3 nucleotides read TGTGCCAGCAGCTTAAATCCCCGATCCTCCTACAATGAGCAGTTCTTC. It translates to CASSLNPRSSYNEQFF.

The chain combines TRBV14 with TRBJ2-1; no clear D. Germline V gene lookup returns CDR1 SGHDN and CDR2 FVKESK. This CDR3 spans 13 amino acids. The V end lost 3 bases, the J end lost 1 base, and 4 bases lay between the germline ends. The CDR3 bases are TGTGCCAGCAGCCAGGGGTCCTACAATGAGCAGTTCTTC. The encoded protein is CASSQGSYNEQFF.

The DNA for the CDR3 is TGTGCCAGCAGCTTAGGTCTTTACTACGAGCAGTACTTC. Amino acid sequence: CASSLGLYYEQYF. The chain combines TRBV7-9 with TRBJ2-7; D is uncertain. Germline V gene data show CDR1 as SEHNR and CDR2 as FQNEAQ (reference sequence). This CDR3 region has 13 residues. The V end lost 1 base, the J end lost 3 bases, and 7 bases lay between the germline ends.

The chain employs TRBV5-1 and TRBJ2-7; 8 positions match TRBD1. The CDR3 length is 15 residues. V dropped 4 bases and J dropped 6; count of bases not matched to a gene: 12. CDR1 SGHRS and CDR2 YFSETQ come from the germline V gene. Here the CDR3 reads CASSVSQGAVIEQYF. The CDR3 DNA sequence: TGCGCCAGCAGCGTTAGCCAGGGGGCAGTAATCGAGCAGTACTTC.

This clonotype appeared a single time. The CDR3 sequence: CASRGRTNTGELFF. For the CDR3, the DNA is TGCGCCAGCCGTGGACGAACGAACACCGGGGAGCTGTTTTTT. The chain recombines TRBV4-3 with TRBJ2-2; unclear D gene. Per germline, CDR1 LGHNA and CDR2 YSLEER. This CDR3 spans 14 amino acids. V was cut by 8 bases and J by 0 bases, with 10 bases left in between.

This rearrangement joins TRBV5-4 to TRBJ2-1; D unresolved. Trimming shortened V by 4 bases and J by 6 bases, and 17 bases separated the two germline ends. This CDR3 is built from 15 residues. Germline loops: CDR1 SGHNT, CDR2 YYREEE (reference sequence). The CDR3 bases are TGTGCCAGCAGCCCTGGGCTAGTAGACCGCAATGAGCAGTTCTTC. Translation: CASSPGLVDRNEQFF.

The sample holds one count of this clonotype. The chain joins TRBV13 to TRBJ1-1; D is ambiguous. The V gene lost 4 bases and the J gene lost 3 bases, with 18 bases spanning the gap. Germline V gene data show CDR1 as PRHDT and CDR2 as FYEKMQ (reference sequence). The CDR3 has 16 residues. The CDR3: CASSSRWGRVDTEAFF. CDR3 DNA sequence: TGTGCCAGCAGCTCCCGGTGGGGTAGGGTGGACACTGAAGCTTTCTTT.

The chain recombines TRBV20-1 with TRBJ2-5; a possible D gene is TRBD2 (5 bases). This CDR3 has 12 residues. The V end was cut by 5 bases, the J end by 1 base, with 8 bases between. Germline CDR1 and CDR2: DFQATT and SNEGSKA (reference sequence). In DNA form, the CDR3 reads TGCAGTGCTGCGGGTAGCCAAGAGACCCAGTACTTC. Translation gives CSAAGSQETQYF.